These 18 T cell receptor beta chains were all obtained from the same sample, sequenced in a study of lymphopenia after photon versus proton radiotherapy. Method: immunoSEQ multiplex PCR; TCRdb's copy keeps in-frame clones and lacks some. The sample has 26,000 or so clones, 85% seen once. The material sequenced was peripheral blood, taken from a patient treated with photon-based radiotherapy. All receptors derive from a man younger than 40 with gastric cancer.

The chain carries TRBV5-4 and TRBJ2-2; TRBD2 matches at 14 bases. Germline loops: CDR1 SGHNT, CDR2 YYREEE (reference sequence). J was trimmed by 7 bases and V by 3 bases; bases with no gene match: 2. The CDR3 loop spans 15 amino acids. The CDR3 is CASSWTSGRLGELFF. CDR3 coding DNA: TGTGCCAGCAGCTGGACTAGCGGGAGGCTCGGGGAGCTGTTTTTT.

The chain has TRBV4-1 and TRBJ1-1; D is uncertain. CDR3 length: 17 amino acids. Germline assignment: CDR1 MGHRA and CDR2 YSYEKL. Trimming removed 1 base at V and 1 base at J, with 16 bases between. Here the CDR3 DNA reads TGCGCCAGCAGCCAAGGGAAATATGGACTGACGAACACTGAAGCTTTCTTT. Translating it yields CASSQGKYGLTNTEAFF.

The genes are TRBV7-3 and TRBJ2-4; 8 positions agree with TRBD1. Germline V gene lookup returns CDR1 SGHTA and CDR2 FQGTGA. The J segment lost 0 bases and the V segment lost 5 bases, leaving 6 bases of the junction unmatched. The CDR3 has 16 amino acids. CDR3 bases: TGTGCCAGCAGCCTAGGGACAGGATTAGCCAAAAACATTCAGTACTTC. It encodes CASSLGTGLAKNIQYF.

The chain recombines TRBV11-2 with TRBJ2-7; the D is unclear. V lost 0 bases and J lost 0, with 9 bases in between. This CDR3 comprises 15 residues. CDR1 and CDR2 (germline): SGHAT, FQNNGV. CDR3 bases: TGTGCCAGCAGCTTAGACCCCCCACCCTCCTACGAGCAGTACTTC. This gives the protein CASSLDPPPSYEQYF.

CDR3 sequence (DNA): TGTGCCAGTAGCACTGACTTTTCGGCCGAAAAACTGTTTTTT. It yields the protein CASSTDFSAEKLFF. This sequence joins TRBV19 and TRBJ1-4; D gene ambiguous. Germline V gene lookup returns CDR1 LNHDA and CDR2 SQIVND (reference sequence). This CDR3 comprises 14 residues. The ends were cut back, 6 bases at V and 8 bases at J, with 16 bases in the middle.

V is TRBV27 and J is TRBJ2-7; tentatively, D is TRBD1 (5 bases). CDR1 is MNHEY and CDR2 is SMNVEV in the germline V gene (reference sequence). The CDR3 has 13 amino acids. Deletions cut 6 bases from V and 5 bases from J, with 14 bases between. CDR3 residues: CASSRREIDEQYF. For the CDR3, the DNA is TGTGCCAGCAGCCGCAGGGAAATTGACGAGCAGTACTTC.

This clone was counted a single time. The V call is TRBV5-5, the J call TRBJ1-3; tentatively, D is TRBD1 (6 bases). V shed 3 bases and J shed 0 bases, with 16 bases lying between them. Looked up from germline, CDR1 is SGHKS and CDR2 is YYEKEE (reference sequence). The CDR3 length is 17 residues. The CDR3 bases are TGTGCCAGCAGCTCCGTCGACCCAGGGGCCTCTGGAAACACCATATATTTT. Translating gives CASSSVDPGASGNTIYF.

This clone came up once. The rearrangement joins TRBV11-1 to TRBJ2-5, with TRBD1 matching over 8 bases. Germline V gene sequence: CDR1 SGHAT, CDR2 FQDESV (reference sequence). The CDR3 covers 14 residues. V shed 5 bases, J shed 3 bases, and the junction held 5 bases outside the gene matches. CDR3 nucleotides: TGTGCCAGCAGCCCGGGACAGGCCGAAGAGACCCAGTACTTC. Translation: CASSPGQAEETQYF. The full variable domain, rest sourced from reference TRBV11-1 and TRBJ2-5, is EAEVAQSPRYKITEKSQAVAFWCDPISGHATLYWYRQILGQGPELLVQFQDESVVDDSQLPKDRFSAERLKGVDSTLKIQPAELGDSAMYLCASSPGQAEETQYFGPGTRLLVL.

In its sample, this clone was seen once. The chain couples TRBV7-2 to TRBJ2-1, with 13 nucleotides matching TRBD2. Germline-derived CDR1 and CDR2 are SGHTA and FQGNSA. The CDR3 contains 17 residues. Unmatched junction bases numbered 6, after V lost 4 bases and J lost 3 bases. This chain's CDR3 is CASSYHGTSGDYNEQFF. The CDR3 region has the DNA TGTGCCAGCAGCTACCACGGGACTAGCGGGGACTACAATGAGCAGTTCTTC.

The V call is TRBV6-1, the J call TRBJ1-3; TRBD1 aligns across 7 bases. Trimming cost V 10 bases and J 7 bases; bases outside gene matches: 4. CDR1 is MNHNS, CDR2 SASEGT, per germline. The CDR3 runs 11 residues. CDR3: CATRGANTIYF. The CDR3 region has the DNA TGTGCCACCAGGGGGGCGAACACCATATATTTT.

Of note for this clone: One junction end does not reproduce the germline sequence, and a read error may be involved. The chain joins TRBV20-1 to TRBJ1-2, with 7 bases that match TRBD1. This CDR3 is 10 amino acids long. Germline loops: CDR1 DFQATT, CDR2 SNEGSKA (reference sequence). CDR3 residues: CSADSDRAVF. CDR3 nucleotides: TGCAGTGCTGACTCCGACAGGGCGGTCTTC.

This clone was recorded only once. The V call is TRBV5-6, the J call TRBJ2-3; 8 nucleotides align to TRBD1. Trimming took 3 bases from V and 2 from J; bases not matched to a gene: 5. The CDR3 totals 15 residues. The germline V gene encodes CDR1 SGHDT and CDR2 YYEEEE. CDR3 coding DNA: TGTGCCAGCAGCTCCCCGGGACAGGCCACAGATACGCAGTATTTT. It specifies CASSSPGQATDTQYF. The full variable domain, completed using reference TRBV5-6 and TRBJ2-3, is DAGVTQSPTHLIKTRGQQVTLRCSPKSGHDTVSWYQQALGQGPQFIFQYYEEEERQRGNFPDRFSGHQFPNYSSELNVNALLLGDSALYLCASSSPGQATDTQYFGPGTRLTVL.

The V and J genes are TRBV2 and TRBJ2-7; possibly TRBD1 for D (5 bases). Germline CDR1 reads SNHLY; CDR2 reads FYNNEI. The CDR3 is 14 residues long. Trimming stripped 6 bases from V and 4 bases from J, with 16 bases between. This CDR3 is CASRMTATTYEQYF. DNA for the CDR3: TGTGCCAGCAGAATGACAGCAACTACGTACGAGCAGTACTTC.

The V and J genes are TRBV2 and TRBJ1-5; TRBD1 is a possible D gene (6 bases). V lost 4 bases and J lost 1, with 14 bases in between. The germline gives CDR1 SNHLY, CDR2 FYNNEI. The CDR3 is made up of 16 amino acids. The CDR3 nucleotides read TGTGCCAGCAGTGTGTCGGGGGCGGGAAGCAATCAGCCCCAGCATTTT. Translation: CASSVSGAGSNQPQHF.

The chain combines TRBV5-1 with TRBJ1-4; the match to TRBD1 covers 8 bases. From germline, CDR1 is SGHRS and CDR2 YFSETQ. The CDR3 is 14 residues long. V shed 2 bases, J shed 6 bases, and the junction held 3 bases outside the gene matches. The CDR3 DNA is TGCGCCAGCAGCTTAGGACAGGGATATGAAAAACTGTTTTTT. As protein: CASSLGQGYEKLFF.

The table lists this clone with a count of one. The chain combines TRBV2 with TRBJ2-3, with D unclear. CDR1 and CDR2 from the germline V gene are SNHLY and FYNNEI. V was trimmed by 7 bases and J by 4 bases, leaving 15 bases between them. The length of the CDR3 is 14 residues. CDR3 bases: TGTGCCAGCATGTTAGGACCTTGGTCAGATACGCAGTATTTT. Translation gives CASMLGPWSDTQYF.

The chain combines TRBV5-4 with TRBJ1-2; TRBD1 matches 7 bases. Germline-derived CDR1 and CDR2 are SGHNT and YYREEE (reference sequence). The V segment lost 4 bases and the J segment 4 bases; nucleotides outside the gene matches: 13. The CDR3 runs 16 residues. The CDR3: CASSGRGSGQLYGYTF. CDR3 DNA: TGTGCCAGCAGCGGACGGGGCTCGGGACAGCTCTATGGCTACACCTTC.

V usage is TRBV9 and J usage is TRBJ1-2; D might be TRBD1 (5 bases). Germline values: CDR1 SGDLS, CDR2 YYNGEE. This CDR3 has 14 residues. Trimming pared 3 bases from V and 6 bases from J, leaving 15 bases between. The CDR3 DNA reads as TGTGCCAGCAGCGGACAGAATGGGTTCGATGGCTACACCTTC. As protein: CASSGQNGFDGYTF.